This paragraph reports one T cell receptor beta chain. In the original analysis: Reference gene primer amplification in the assay estimated nucleated cell counts. The data were produced by immunoSEQ multiplex PCR, yet TCRdb's version contains in-frame clones alone and is incomplete. The V and J calls and the clone size are those of that table, but D and trimming were determined from the DNA. The table shows hundreds of thousands of clones, with roughly 86% occurring only once. Per the germline V gene, CDR1 is SGHNT and CDR2 is YYREEE (reference sequence). Unmatched junction bases numbered 6, after V lost 0 bases and J lost 3 bases. The CDR3 has 17 residues. These data come from a study of blood T cell repertoires in COVID-19. As for the study in general: The study drew acute and convalescent COVID-19 samples from the United States, Italy and Spain. Sample material is recorded as cDNA or gDNA derived from T cells, B-cell-depleted T cells, or PBMCs.

V is TRBV5-4 and J is TRBJ2-3, with 11 bases identical to TRBD2. This TCR was sampled from a human donor in a cohort sampled during active COVID-19. What was sequenced was peripheral blood. Here the CDR3 reads CASSLDSGRARTDTQYF. The DNA of the CDR3 is TGTGCCAGCAGCTTGGATAGCGGGAGGGCGAGGACAGATACGCAGTATTTT.